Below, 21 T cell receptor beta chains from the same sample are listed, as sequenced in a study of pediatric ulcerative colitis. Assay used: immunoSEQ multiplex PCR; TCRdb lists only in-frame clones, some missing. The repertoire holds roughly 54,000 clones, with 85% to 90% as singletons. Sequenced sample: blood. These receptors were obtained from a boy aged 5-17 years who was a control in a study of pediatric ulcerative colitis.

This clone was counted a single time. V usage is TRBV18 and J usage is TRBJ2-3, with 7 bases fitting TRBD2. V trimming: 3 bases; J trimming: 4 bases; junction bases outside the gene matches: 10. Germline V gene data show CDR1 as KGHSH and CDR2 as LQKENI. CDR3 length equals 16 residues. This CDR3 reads CASSPFAGVGADTQYF. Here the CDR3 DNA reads TGTGCCAGCTCACCGTTTGCGGGAGTAGGCGCAGATACGCAGTATTTT.

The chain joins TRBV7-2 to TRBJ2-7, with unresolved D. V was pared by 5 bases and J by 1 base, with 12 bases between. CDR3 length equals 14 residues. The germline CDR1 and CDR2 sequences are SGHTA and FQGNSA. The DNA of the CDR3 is TGTGCCAGCAGCCAGTCTGGCACATCCTACGAGCAGTACTTC. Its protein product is CASSQSGTSYEQYF.

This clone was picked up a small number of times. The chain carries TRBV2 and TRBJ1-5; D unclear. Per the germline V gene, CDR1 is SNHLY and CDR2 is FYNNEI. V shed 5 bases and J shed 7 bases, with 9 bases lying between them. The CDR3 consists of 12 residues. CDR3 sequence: CASSRPGQPQHF. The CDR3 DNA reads TGTGCCAGCAGTCGTCCCGGCCAGCCCCAGCATTTT.

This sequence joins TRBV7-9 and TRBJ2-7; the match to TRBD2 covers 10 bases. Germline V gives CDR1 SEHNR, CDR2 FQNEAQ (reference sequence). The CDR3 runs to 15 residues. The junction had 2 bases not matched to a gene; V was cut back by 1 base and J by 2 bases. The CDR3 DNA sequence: TGTGCCAGCAGCTTAGTCCTAGCGGGAGCCTACGAGCAGTACTTC. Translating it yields CASSLVLAGAYEQYF. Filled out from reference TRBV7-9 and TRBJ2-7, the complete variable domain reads DTGVSQNPRHKITKRGQNVTFRCDPISEHNRLYWYRQTLGQGPEFLTYFQNEAQLEKSRLLSDRFSAERPKGSFSTLEIQRTEQGDSAMYLCASSLVLAGAYEQYFGPGTRLTVT.

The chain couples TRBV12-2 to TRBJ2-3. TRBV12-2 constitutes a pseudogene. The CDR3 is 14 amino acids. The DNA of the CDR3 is TGTGCAAGTCGCTTAGAGACCCGTATGAATACGCAGTATTTT. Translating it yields CASRLETRMNTQYF.

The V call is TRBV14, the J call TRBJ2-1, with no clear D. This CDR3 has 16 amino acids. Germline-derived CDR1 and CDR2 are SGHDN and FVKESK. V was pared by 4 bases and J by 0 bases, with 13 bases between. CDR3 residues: CASSPPPSGSYNEQFF. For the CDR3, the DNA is TGTGCCAGCAGCCCCCCACCCTCCGGCTCCTACAATGAGCAGTTCTTC.

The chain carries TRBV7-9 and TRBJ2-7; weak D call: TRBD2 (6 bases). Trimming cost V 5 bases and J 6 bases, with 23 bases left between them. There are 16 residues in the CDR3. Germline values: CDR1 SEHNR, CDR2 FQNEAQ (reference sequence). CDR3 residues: CASSAGRIITLGEQYF. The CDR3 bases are TGTGCCAGCAGCGCGGGGAGGATTATAACCCTCGGCGAGCAGTACTTC.

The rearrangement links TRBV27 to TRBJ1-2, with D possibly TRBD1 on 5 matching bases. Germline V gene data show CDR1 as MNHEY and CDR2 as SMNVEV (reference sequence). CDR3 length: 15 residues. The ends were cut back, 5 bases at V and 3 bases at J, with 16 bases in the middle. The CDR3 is CASSPLFDSYYGYTF. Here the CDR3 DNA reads TGTGCCAGCAGTCCGCTCTTCGACAGCTACTATGGCTACACCTTC.

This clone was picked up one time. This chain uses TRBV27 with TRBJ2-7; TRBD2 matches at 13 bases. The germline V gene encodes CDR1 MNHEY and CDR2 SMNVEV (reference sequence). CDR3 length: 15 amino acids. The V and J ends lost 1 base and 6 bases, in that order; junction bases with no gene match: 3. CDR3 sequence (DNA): TGTGCCAGCAGTTTATGGACTAGCGGGAGTTTCGAGCAGTACTTC. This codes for CASSLWTSGSFEQYF.

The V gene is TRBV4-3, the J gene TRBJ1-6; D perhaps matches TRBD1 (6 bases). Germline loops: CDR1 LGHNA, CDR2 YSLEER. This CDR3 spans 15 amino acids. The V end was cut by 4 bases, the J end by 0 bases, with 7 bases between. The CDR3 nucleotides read TGCGCCAGCAGCCTGACAGGCTCCTATAATTCACCCCTCCACTTT. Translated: CASSLTGSYNSPLHF.

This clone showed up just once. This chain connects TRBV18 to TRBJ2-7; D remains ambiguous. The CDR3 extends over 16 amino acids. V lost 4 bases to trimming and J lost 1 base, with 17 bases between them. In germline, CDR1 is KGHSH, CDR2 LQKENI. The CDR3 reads CASSLRPDPRSYEQYF. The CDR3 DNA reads TGTGCCAGCTCACTTCGGCCAGATCCTCGATCCTACGAGCAGTACTTC.

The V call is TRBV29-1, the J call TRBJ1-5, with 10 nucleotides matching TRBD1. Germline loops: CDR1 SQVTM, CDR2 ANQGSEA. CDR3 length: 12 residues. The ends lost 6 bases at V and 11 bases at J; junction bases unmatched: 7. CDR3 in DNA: TGCAGCGTGCGCGACAGGGGGCGGTCCCAGCATTTT. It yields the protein CSVRDRGRSQHF.

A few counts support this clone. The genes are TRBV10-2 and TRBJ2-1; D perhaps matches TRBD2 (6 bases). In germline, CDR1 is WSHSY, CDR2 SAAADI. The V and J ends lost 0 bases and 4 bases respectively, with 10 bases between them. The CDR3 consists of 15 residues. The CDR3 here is CASSESGLLYNEQFF. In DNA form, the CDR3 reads TGCGCCAGCAGTGAGTCGGGACTGCTGTACAATGAGCAGTTCTTC.

CDR3 sequence: CREFRGWADTQYF. CDR3 DNA: TGCAGGGAATTCCGGGGGTGGGCAGATACGCAGTATTTT. The rearrangement uses TRBV29-1 and TRBJ2-3, with D maybe TRBD2 (6 bases). CDR1 and CDR2 (germline): SQVTM, ANQGSEA. This CDR3 has 13 amino acids.

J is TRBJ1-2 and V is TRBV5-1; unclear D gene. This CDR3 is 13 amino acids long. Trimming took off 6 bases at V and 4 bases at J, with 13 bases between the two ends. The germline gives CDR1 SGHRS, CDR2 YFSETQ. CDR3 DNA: TGCGCCAGCACGGGAAATGAGCTCTATGGCTACACCTTC. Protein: CASTGNELYGYTF.

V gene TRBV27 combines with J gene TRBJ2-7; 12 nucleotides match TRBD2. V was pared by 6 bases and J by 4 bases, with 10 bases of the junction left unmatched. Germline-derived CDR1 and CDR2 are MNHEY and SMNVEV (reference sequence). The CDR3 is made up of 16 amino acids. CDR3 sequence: CASSPPGLAGFYEQYF. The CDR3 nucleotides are TGTGCCAGCAGCCCACCCGGACTAGCGGGATTTTACGAGCAGTACTTC.

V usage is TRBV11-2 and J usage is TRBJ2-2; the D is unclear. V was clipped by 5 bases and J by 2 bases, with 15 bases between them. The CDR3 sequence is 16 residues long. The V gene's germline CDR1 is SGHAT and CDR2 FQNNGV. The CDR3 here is CASSPSRGPNTGELFF. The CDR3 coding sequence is TGTGCCAGCAGCCCCTCCCGTGGCCCTAACACCGGGGAGCTGTTTTTT. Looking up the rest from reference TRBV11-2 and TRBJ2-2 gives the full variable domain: EAGVAQSPRYKIIEKRQSVAFWCNPISGHATLYWYQQILGQGPKLLIQFQNNGVVDDSQLPKDRFSAERLKGVDSTLKIQPAKLEDSAVYLCASSPSRGPNTGELFFGEGSRLTVL.

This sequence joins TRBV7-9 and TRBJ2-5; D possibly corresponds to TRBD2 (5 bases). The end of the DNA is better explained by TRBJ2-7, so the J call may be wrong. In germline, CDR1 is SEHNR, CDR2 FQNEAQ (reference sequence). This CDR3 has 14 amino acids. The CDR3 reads CASSLRENNYEQYF. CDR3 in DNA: TGTGCCAGCAGCTTAAGGGAGAATAACTACGAGCAGTACTTC.

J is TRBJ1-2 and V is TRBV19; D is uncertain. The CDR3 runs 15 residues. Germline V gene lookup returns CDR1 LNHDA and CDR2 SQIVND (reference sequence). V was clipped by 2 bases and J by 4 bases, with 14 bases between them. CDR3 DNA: TGTGCCAGTAGTATACAATCGACCGAAATCTATGGCTACACCTTC. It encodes CASSIQSTEIYGYTF.

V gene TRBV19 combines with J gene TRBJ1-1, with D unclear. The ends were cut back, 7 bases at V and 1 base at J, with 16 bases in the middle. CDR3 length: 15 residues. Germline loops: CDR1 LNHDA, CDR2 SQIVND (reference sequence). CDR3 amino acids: CASTKTGITNTEAFF. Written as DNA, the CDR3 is TGTGCCAGTACCAAAACCGGGATAACGAACACTGAAGCTTTCTTT.

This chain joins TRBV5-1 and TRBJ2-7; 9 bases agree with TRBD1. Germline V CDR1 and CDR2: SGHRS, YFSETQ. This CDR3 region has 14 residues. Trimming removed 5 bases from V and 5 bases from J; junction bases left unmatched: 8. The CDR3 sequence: CASRQGQGYNEQYF. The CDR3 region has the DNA TGCGCCAGCAGGCAGGGACAGGGCTACAACGAGCAGTACTTC.